A selection of T cell receptor beta chains follows, all from one sample in a study of quantifying T cell responses using KT2 cells. TCRdb passed the UMI-ligation and nested PCR reads through MiXCR, listing each CDR3 protein once. This table has tens of thousands of distinct CDR3 sequences, more than 7% appearing once. Sequencing was performed on PBMCs spiked with cells of the T cell clone KT2. The receptors derive from a human donor. Both conserved end residues are part of each CDR3.

v_call	cdr3_aa
TRBV10-3	CAITEGYTRTDTQYF
TRBV28	CASSLQLAGSYEQYF
TRBV9	CASSPLRTSGSSEQFF
TRBV6-2/TRBV6-3	CASSQLRDIPREQYF
TRBV3-1	CASSQLSGREQYF
TRBV25-1	CASRDGQNSGNTIYF
TRBV12-3/TRBV12-4	CASRGLGFSTDTQYF
TRBV10-3	CAIGTSGLWETQYF
TRBV5-1	CASTPLAGDSYNEQFF
TRBV14	CASSLGLAGDEQFF
TRBV20-1	CSAPDSPTVINSPLHF
TRBV7-2	CASSLAGAGTDTQYF
TRBV28	CASSPWTSGRLSSYNEQFF
TRBV29-1	CSVRLSGRTDTQYF
TRBV20-1	CSAEQGADDYGYNF
TRBV10-3	CAISDRGARTEAFF
TRBV6-2/TRBV6-3	CASSYSAEGAYEQYF
TRBV12-3/TRBV12-4	CASSLGTFGTEAFF
TRBV5-1	CASSLGASGNIQYF
TRBV12-3/TRBV12-4	CASSRDRGVDEQFF
TRBV19	CASSRQGNTGELFF
TRBV19	CASSSRGDYGYTF
TRBV5-1	CASSLAGGRSYNEQFF
TRBV24-1	CATSDLPGTSGSRSYNEQFF
TRBV6-2/TRBV6-3	CASSYQAWLGDENEQFF
TRBV3-1	CASSQDFTDRPETQYF
TRBV2	CASNGQGLTYEQYF
TRBV5-5	CASTSGGSDEQYF
TRBV6-2/TRBV6-3	CASSSGTGSFNEQFF
TRBV4-2	CASSKRAQLAILAKNIQYF
TRBV5-4	CASSLYPGSTGELFF
TRBV12-3/TRBV12-4	CASRHQGIDTQYF
TRBV12-3/TRBV12-4	CASSSGTGLPLSGNTIYF
TRBV7-8	CASSLGGDRGRPSPYGYTF
TRBV6-4	CASSDSTTYEQYF
TRBV29-1	CSVEVPSKSTDTQYF
TRBV7-8	CASSSGRTAPQETQYF
TRBV6-1	CASRPGQDNQPQHF
TRBV28	CASRTGALSNQPQHF
TRBV6-6	CASSYEGWGGVNQPQHF
TRBV5-1	CASSRTSGAYEQYF
TRBV7-3	CASSLTGKTEAFF
TRBV6-2/TRBV6-3	CASSYPTGPAGFTEAFF
TRBV7-8	CASSLAGWTANTEAFF
TRBV12-3/TRBV12-4	CASSSPSGVWQYF
TRBV7-7	CASSFVQRLAFVSDTQYF
TRBV20-1	CSARDRQHEISPLHF